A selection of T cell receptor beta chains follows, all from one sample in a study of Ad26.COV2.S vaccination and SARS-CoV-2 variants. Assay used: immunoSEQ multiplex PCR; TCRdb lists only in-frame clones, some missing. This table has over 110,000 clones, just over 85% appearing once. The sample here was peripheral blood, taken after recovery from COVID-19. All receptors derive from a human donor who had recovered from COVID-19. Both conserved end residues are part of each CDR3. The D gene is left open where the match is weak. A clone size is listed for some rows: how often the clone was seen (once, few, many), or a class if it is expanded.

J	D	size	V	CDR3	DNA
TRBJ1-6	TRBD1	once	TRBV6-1	CASSELLGGSSPLHF	TGTGCCAGCAGTGAACTCCTAGGGGGCAGTTCACCCCTCCACTTT
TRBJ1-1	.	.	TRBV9	CASSVEGVMNTEAFF	TGTGCCAGCAGCGTAGAAGGGGTCATGAACACTGAAGCTTTCTTT
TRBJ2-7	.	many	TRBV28	CASSLARKYEQYF	TGTGCCAGCAGTTTGGCAAGAAAGTACGAGCAGTACTTC
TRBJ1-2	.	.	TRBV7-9	CASSLGGTVLYGYTF	TGTGCCAGCAGCTTAGGGGGGACGGTACTCTATGGCTACACCTTC
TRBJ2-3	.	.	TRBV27	CASSSTRGTDTQYF	TGTGCCAGCAGCTCTACAAGGGGCACAGATACGCAGTATTTT
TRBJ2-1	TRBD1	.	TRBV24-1	CATSGPWTGNLNEQFF	TGTGCCACCAGTGGTCCTTGGACAGGGAACCTCAATGAGCAGTTCTTC
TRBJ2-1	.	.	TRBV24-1	CATSAPGARDEQFF	TGTGCCACCAGTGCCCCAGGGGCCCGGGATGAGCAGTTCTTC
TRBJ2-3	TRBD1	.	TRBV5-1	CASSGMDRGWDTQYF	TGCGCCAGCAGCGGAATGGACAGGGGTTGGGATACGCAGTATTTT
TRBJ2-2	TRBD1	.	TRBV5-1	CASSLAGGYGELFF	TGCGCCAGCAGCTTGGCAGGGGGCTACGGGGAGCTGTTTTTT
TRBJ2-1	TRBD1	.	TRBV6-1	CASSEIWDRGINEQFF	TGTGCCAGCAGTGAGATTTGGGACAGGGGAATCAATGAGCAGTTCTTC
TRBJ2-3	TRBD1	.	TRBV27	CASSPSYSGQGLTDTQYF	TGTGCCAGCAGTCCTAGCTATTCGGGACAGGGTTTGACAGATACGCAGTATTTT
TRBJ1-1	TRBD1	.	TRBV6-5	CASSPGGGRGTEAFF	TGTGCCAGCAGTCCAGGGGGGGGGCGCGGAACTGAAGCTTTCTTT
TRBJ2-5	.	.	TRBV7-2	CASSPTKTGGETQYF	TGTGCCAGCAGCCCGACGAAGACCGGAGGGGAGACCCAGTACTTC
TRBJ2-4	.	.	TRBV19	CASIGSGSHIQYF	TGTGCCAGTATTGGGTCGGGCAGTCACATTCAGTACTTC
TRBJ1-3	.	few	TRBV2	CASGPYSGNTIYF	TGTGCCAGCGGTCCCTACTCTGGAAACACCATATATTTT
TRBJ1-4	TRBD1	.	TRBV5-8	CASSPRQGPTNEKLFF	TGTGCCAGCAGCCCACGACAGGGGCCAACTAATGAAAAACTGTTTTTT
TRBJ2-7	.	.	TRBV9	CASSVGNRAGDEQYF	TGTGCCAGCAGCGTAGGGAACAGGGCCGGGGACGAGCAGTACTTC
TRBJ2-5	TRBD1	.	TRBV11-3	CASSDRDRGEETQYF	TGTGCCAGCAGCGACCGGGACAGGGGGGAGGAGACCCAGTACTTC
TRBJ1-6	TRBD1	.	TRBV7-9	CASSSLGGQVPSALHF	TGTGCCAGCAGCTCTTTGGGGGGACAGGTACCTTCGGCCCTCCACTTT
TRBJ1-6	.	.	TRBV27	CASSSGLNSPLHF	TGTGCCAGCAGTTCTGGACTCAATTCACCCCTCCACTTT
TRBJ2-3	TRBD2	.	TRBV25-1	CASSAQTRGGQGTDTQYF	TGTGCCAGCAGTGCCCAAACGCGGGGGGGCCAAGGGACAGATACGCAGTATTTT
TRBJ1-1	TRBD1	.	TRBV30	CAWRQGVNTEAFF	TGTGCCTGGCGACAGGGCGTGAACACTGAAGCTTTCTTT
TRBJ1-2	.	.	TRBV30	CAWIRGVLYGYTF	TGTGCCTGGATACGAGGGGTCCTCTATGGCTACACCTTC
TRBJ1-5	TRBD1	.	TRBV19	CASSSSTGGGQPQHF	TGTGCCAGTAGTTCCTCCACAGGGGGCGGTCAGCCCCAGCATTTT
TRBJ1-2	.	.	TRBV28	CASSFGRYGYTF	TGTGCCAGCAGTTTCGGCAGGTATGGCTACACCTTC
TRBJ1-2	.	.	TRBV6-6	CASSLTQGTLNYGYTF	TGTGCCAGCAGCCTAACACAGGGCACCTTGAACTATGGCTACACCTTC
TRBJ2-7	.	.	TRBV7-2	CASSPSTGREQYF	TGTGCCAGCAGCCCTTCTACAGGGCGCGAGCAGTACTTC
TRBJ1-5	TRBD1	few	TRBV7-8	CASSDLTGNYQPQHF	TGTGCCAGCAGCGACCTGACAGGGAACTATCAGCCCCAGCATTTT
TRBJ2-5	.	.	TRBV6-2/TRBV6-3	CASSSRGPRKGETQYF	TGTGCCAGCAGTTCCCGTGGGCCTCGAAAGGGAGAGACCCAGTACTTC
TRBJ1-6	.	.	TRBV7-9	CASNRWGADNSPLHF	TGTGCCAGCAACCGGTGGGGGGCCGATAATTCACCCCTCCACTTT
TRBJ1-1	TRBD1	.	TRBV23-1	CASSSWTGLEAFF	TGCGCCAGCAGTAGCTGGACAGGGCTTGAAGCTTTCTTT
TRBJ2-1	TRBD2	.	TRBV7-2	CATGDSGGPYNEQFF	TGTGCCACCGGGGATTCGGGGGGGCCATACAATGAGCAGTTCTTC
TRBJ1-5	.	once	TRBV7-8	CASRSNQPQHF	TGTGCCTCTAGGTCCAATCAGCCCCAGCATTTT
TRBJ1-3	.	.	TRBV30	CAWTLSGTQGNTIYF	TGTGCCTGGACCCTATCCGGGACGCAGGGAAACACCATATATTTT
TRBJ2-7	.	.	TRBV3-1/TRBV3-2	CASSRNRAEQYF	TGTGCCAGCAGTCGAAACAGGGCCGAGCAGTACTTC
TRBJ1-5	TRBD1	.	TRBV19	CASSNGQGINQPQHF	TGTGCCAGTAGTAACGGACAGGGGATCAATCAGCCCCAGCATTTT
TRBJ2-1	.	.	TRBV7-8	CASSLDRISSYNEQFF	TGTGCCAGCAGCTTAGACAGGATTAGCTCCTACAATGAGCAGTTCTTC
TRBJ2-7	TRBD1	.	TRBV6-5	CASRGGTGIDHEQYF	TGTGCCAGCAGGGGGGGGACAGGGATTGATCACGAGCAGTACTTC
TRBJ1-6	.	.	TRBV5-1	CASSLDRGANSPLHF	TGCGCCAGCAGCTTGGATCGGGGGGCCAATTCACCCCTCCACTTT
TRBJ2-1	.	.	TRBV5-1	CASSSTGTSTGQFF	TGCGCCAGCAGTTCGACCGGGACTTCGACGGGGCAGTTCTTC
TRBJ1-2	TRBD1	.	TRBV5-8	CASSLEGGGLNYGYTF	TGTGCCAGCAGCTTGGAGGGAGGGGGCTTAAACTATGGCTACACCTTC
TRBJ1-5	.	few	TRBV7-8	CASSFLVGAYSNQPQHF	TGTGCCAGCAGCTTCCTTGTGGGGGCTTATAGCAATCAGCCCCAGCATTTT
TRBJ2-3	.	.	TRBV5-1	CASSLDRTTDTQYF	TGCGCCAGCAGCTTGGACAGGACCACAGATACGCAGTATTTT
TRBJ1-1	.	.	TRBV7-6	CASSLSTVPGPNTEAFF	TGTGCCAGCAGCTTATCGACTGTCCCGGGGCCCAACACTGAAGCTTTCTTT
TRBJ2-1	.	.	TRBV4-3	CASSQVGGLHNEQFF	TGCGCCAGCAGCCAAGTGGGGGGACTCCACAATGAGCAGTTCTTC